The 19 T cell receptor beta chains listed next were all sequenced from one sample in a study of beta chain features in type 1 diabetes. For these TCRs, the target antigens are not known. The whole isolated RNA underwent reverse transcription, so sequencing captured expressed TCRB transcripts. This table comes from immunoSEQ multiplex PCR, and its TCRdb copy is limited to in-frame clones, with some not included. There are 300,000 or so clones in the sample; approximately 10% occur only once, and over 0.95% lies in the top ten. Findings and limits, study-wide: TCRB CDR3 length was moderately but significantly reduced in all four CD4+ subsets of Type 1 diabetes patients.

Sequenced material: central memory CD4+ T cells from blood. The source is a man aged 30-40 years with type 1 diabetes.

This clone came up a few times. V and J are TRBV2 and TRBJ2-5; D remains unclear. The CDR3 runs 16 residues. Germline CDR1 SNHLY, CDR2 FYNNEI. V gave up 3 bases and J gave up 5 bases, with 19 bases separating them. This CDR3 reads CASSDPRTKSTETQYF. Written as DNA, the CDR3 is TGTGCCAGCAGTGACCCCAGGACCAAAAGTACCGAGACCCAGTACTTC.

The V call is TRBV5-1, the J call TRBJ2-3, with a possible D match to TRBD2 (5 bases). Deletions cut 1 base from V and 2 bases from J, with 8 bases between. Per germline, CDR1 SGHRS and CDR2 YFSETQ. The CDR3 has 14 residues. CDR3 sequence reads: CASSLNGDTDTQYF. The CDR3, as DNA: TGCGCCAGCAGCTTGAACGGGGACACAGATACGCAGTATTTT.

V is TRBV29-1 and J is TRBJ1-1, with D hard to call. The CDR3 length is 12 residues. Per germline, CDR1 SQVTM and CDR2 ANQGSEA. V was shortened by 4 bases and J by 0 bases, with 6 bases between the two germline ends. The CDR3 is CSVGVLNTEAFF. CDR3 coding DNA: TGCAGCGTTGGGGTACTGAACACTGAAGCTTTCTTT.

The V gene is TRBV28, the J gene TRBJ2-7, with TRBD1 identical over 9 bases. J was trimmed by 0 bases and V by 6 bases; bases with no gene match: 3. The CDR3 loop spans 14 amino acids. Germline V gene sequence: CDR1 MDHEN, CDR2 SYDVKM. The CDR3 region has the DNA TGTGCCAGCAGCACGACAGGGGGCTCCTACGAGCAGTACTTC. As protein: CASSTTGGSYEQYF.

This clone was observed a few times. The chain is built from TRBV5-6 and TRBJ2-1, with D possibly TRBD1 on 5 matching bases. The CDR3 spans 15 residues. Germline V gene sequence: CDR1 SGHDT, CDR2 YYEEEE. The V end lost 0 bases, the J end lost 8 bases, and 15 bases lay between the germline ends. The CDR3 bases are TGTGCCAGCAGCTTGGATAAGTTGGGGCCTTATGAGCAGTTCTTC. Encoded protein: CASSLDKLGPYEQFF. Supplemented by reference TRBV5-6 and TRBJ2-1, the full variable domain reads DAGVTQSPTHLIKTRGQQVTLRCSPKSGHDTVSWYQQALGQGPQFIFQYYEEEERQRGNFPDRFSGHQFPNYSSELNVNALLLGDSALYLCASSLDKLGPYEQFFGPGTRLTVL.

The rearrangement joins TRBV7-9 to TRBJ1-1; tentatively, D is TRBD1 (6 bases). V dropped 8 bases and J dropped 4 bases, with 14 bases sitting between them. The CDR3 runs 13 residues. The germline gives CDR1 SEHNR, CDR2 FQNEAQ (reference sequence). As DNA, the CDR3 is TGTGCCAGCCACAAGGGGGGTGGCACTGAAGCTTTCTTT. This translates into CASHKGGGTEAFF. The full variable domain, with the rest looked up from reference TRBV7-9 and TRBJ1-1, is DTGVSQNPRHKITKRGQNVTFRCDPISEHNRLYWYRQTLGQGPEFLTYFQNEAQLEKSRLLSDRFSAERPKGSFSTLEIQRTEQGDSAMYLCASHKGGGTEAFFGQGTRLTVV.

V usage is TRBV12-2 and J usage is TRBJ2-3; TRBD2, as called in the table, went unchecked against the DNA. TRBV12-2 is assigned pseudogene status. CDR3 length: 13 residues. CDR3 residues: CASRAGGTDTQYF. CDR3 sequence (DNA): TGTGCAAGTCGAGCGGGGGGCACAGATACGCAGTATTTT.

The V gene is TRBV9, the J gene TRBJ1-1, with unresolved D. The CDR3 spans 14 residues. V was clipped by 0 bases and J by 2 bases, with 8 bases between them. Germline CDR1 is SGDLS and CDR2 is YYNGEE. The CDR3 sequence: CASSVDVANTEAFF. The CDR3 DNA sequence: TGTGCCAGCAGCGTAGATGTCGCCAACACTGAAGCTTTCTTT.

The rearrangement joins TRBV5-4 to TRBJ1-3; 7 nucleotides align to TRBD1. This CDR3 is 13 amino acids long. V gave up 3 bases and J gave up 8 bases; unmatched junction bases: 5. Germline V gives CDR1 SGHNT, CDR2 YYREEE (reference sequence). The CDR3 protein is CASSSGQSDTIYF. CDR3 sequence (DNA): TGTGCCAGCAGCTCGGGACAGTCGGACACCATATATTTT.

Regarding this clone: A much bigger clone sits one base away, suggesting this may be a read error. The chain joins TRBV11-2 to TRBJ2-6; D is unresolved. V lost 3 bases to trimming and J lost 0 bases, with 6 bases between them. This CDR3 is 15 amino acids long. Germline-derived CDR1 and CDR2 are SGHAT and FQNNGV. DNA for the CDR3: TGTGCCAGCAGCTTGGGTGCCTCTGGGGCCAACGTCCTGACTTTC. Translated, it gives CASSLGASGANVLTF.

This clone was found a few times. The gene calls are TRBV5-1 and TRBJ1-1; tentatively, D is TRBD1 (5 bases). Germline loops: CDR1 SGHRS, CDR2 YFSETQ. V lost 4 bases and J lost 5, with 18 bases in between. CDR3 length: 15 residues. The CDR3 loop is CASSMSGTPGTEAFF. As DNA, the CDR3 is TGCGCCAGCAGCATGTCCGGGACCCCGGGGACTGAAGCTTTCTTT.

This clone has more than one count but fewer than ten. The chain couples TRBV6-6 to TRBJ2-7; D gene unclear. V was shortened by 4 bases and J by 4 bases, with 20 bases between the two germline ends. The germline V gene has CDR1 MNHNY and CDR2 SVGAGI (reference sequence). The CDR3 is 16 amino acids. The CDR3 nucleotides are TGTGCCAGCAGTTTACACTCCTCCGGGCCTGGTTACGAGCAGTACTTC. Translation: CASSLHSSGPGYEQYF.

The CDR3 DNA is TGTGCCAGCAGCGATCCCTCGAGCTCCTACAATGAGCAGTTCTTC. As protein: CASSDPSSSYNEQFF. The chain uses TRBV7-2 and TRBJ2-1; D is ambiguous. This CDR3 region has 15 residues. Germline V CDR1 and CDR2: SGHTA, FQGNSA. V gave up 5 bases and J gave up 0 bases, with 11 bases separating them.

The chain couples TRBV13 to TRBJ1-1; D might be TRBD1 (5 bases). Trimming took off 1 base at V and 7 bases at J, with 19 bases between the two ends. This CDR3 spans 16 amino acids. Looked up from germline, CDR1 is PRHDT and CDR2 is FYEKMQ (reference sequence). The CDR3, as DNA: TGTGCCAGCAGCTTAGTTATTTCCGGGGCCGGAAGTGAAGCTTTCTTT. Its translation is CASSLVISGAGSEAFF.

This chain links TRBV5-6 with TRBJ1-5; a weak D match, TRBD1 (5 bases). The CDR3 runs to 15 residues. The V and J ends lost 4 bases and 5 bases respectively, with 16 bases between them. The germline gives CDR1 SGHDT, CDR2 YYEEEE. The CDR3 DNA follows: TGTGCCAGCAGCCGGACACCCTTAGGGGATCAGCCCCAGCATTTT. Residues: CASSRTPLGDQPQHF.

This clone was counted between two and nine times. V is TRBV10-3 and J is TRBJ2-3; D is unclear. V lost 2 bases to trimming and J lost 4 bases, with 10 bases between them. Per germline, CDR1 ENHRY and CDR2 SYGVKD. The CDR3 consists of 14 residues. The CDR3 bases are TGTGCCATCAGTGAGACTAAGTCGGCAGATACGCAGTATTTT. It is translated as CAISETKSADTQYF.

This clone was counted between two and nine times. The rearrangement links TRBV4-3 to TRBJ1-4; D might be TRBD1 (5 bases). CDR1 and CDR2 (germline): LGHNA, YSLEER. The CDR3 loop spans 16 amino acids. V was cut by 4 bases and J by 7 bases, with 19 bases left in between. CDR3 in amino acids: CASSRKGQGPGEKLFF. DNA for the CDR3: TGCGCCAGCAGCCGGAAGGGGCAGGGCCCCGGTGAAAAACTGTTTTTT.

Only a few counts were recorded for this clone. This chain connects TRBV25-1 to TRBJ1-2, with unresolved D. This CDR3 spans 11 amino acids. The V gene lost 6 bases and the J gene lost 8 bases, with 10 bases spanning the gap. The germline gives CDR1 MGHDK, CDR2 SYGVNS. The CDR3 DNA reads as TGTGCCAGCAGCGATTCATGGGGCTACACCTTC. This codes for CASSDSWGYTF.

The chain recombines TRBV11-2 with TRBJ2-2, with a tentative D call TRBD2 (6 bases). CDR1 is SGHAT and CDR2 is FQNNGV in the germline V gene. With 0 bases removed from V and 3 bases from J, the gap between germline ends came to 14 bases. The CDR3 contains 17 residues. CDR3 sequence (DNA): TGTGCCAGCAGCTTAGATCCGGCGGGAACCTACACCGGGGAGCTGTTTTTT. Amino acids: CASSLDPAGTYTGELFF.